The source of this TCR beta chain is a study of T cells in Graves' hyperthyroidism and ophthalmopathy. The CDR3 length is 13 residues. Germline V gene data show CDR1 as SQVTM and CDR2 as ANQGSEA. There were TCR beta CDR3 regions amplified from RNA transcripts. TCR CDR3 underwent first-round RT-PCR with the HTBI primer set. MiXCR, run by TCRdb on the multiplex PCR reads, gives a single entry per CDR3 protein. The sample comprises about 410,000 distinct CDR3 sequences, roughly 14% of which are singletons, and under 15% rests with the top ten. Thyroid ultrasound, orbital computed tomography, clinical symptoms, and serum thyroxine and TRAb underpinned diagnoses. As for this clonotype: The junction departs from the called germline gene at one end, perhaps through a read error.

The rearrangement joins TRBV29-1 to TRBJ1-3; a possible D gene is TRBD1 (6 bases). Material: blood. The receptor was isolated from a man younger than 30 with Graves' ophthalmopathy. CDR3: CGVEDSSGNTIYF. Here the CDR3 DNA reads TGCGGCGTTGAGGACAGCTCTGGAAACACCATATATTTT.